This T cell receptor (beta chain) appears in the sequencing data of a study of blood T cell repertoires in COVID-19. About the research overall: Both acute and convalescent COVID-19 samples were obtained from the United States, Italy and Spain. From T cells, B-cell-depleted T cells, or PBMCs came the material, which was cDNA or gDNA.

Source study methods: Estimates of nucleated cell counts were drawn from the amplification of reference gene primers. Generated by immunoSEQ multiplex PCR, the TCRdb table keeps only in-frame clones and is missing some. Clone size and the V and J calls come from that table; the DNA yielded D and trimming. The profile covers about 300,000 clones, with about 90% appearing a single time and approximately 1.5% taken by the ten largest. This CDR3 has 15 amino acids. With 6 bases removed from V and 0 bases from J, the gap between germline ends came to 15 bases. Germline loops: CDR1 SGHTA, CDR2 FQGNSA. V is TRBV7-2 and J is TRBJ2-7, with a weak D call TRBD1 (5 bases). The sequencing sample was made of peripheral blood. This clonotype was sampled from a woman aged 35 to 49 who had recovered from COVID-19. CDR3 amino acids: CASRVGHYSSYEQYF. The CDR3 coding sequence is TGTGCCAGCAGGGTAGGACACTATAGCTCCTACGAGCAGTACTTC.